The 31 T cell receptor beta chains reported below all come from one sample, sequenced in a study of cytomegalovirus exposure and HLA in healthy donors (dated by TCRdb to about 2017). Library preparation used the immunoSEQ multiplex PCR assay. The table comes from immuneACCESS by way of TCRdb, which keeps in-frame sequences with V and J called. Part of the clones is missing from these tables; in studies checked, under half for an unresolved V gene and the rest for unknown reasons. This sample has 57,000 or so clones in its table, and around 94% of those were observed once. The ten largest clonotypes hold around 2.3% of the sample. The material sequenced was PBMCs. These receptors all stem from a man younger than 35 in good health and CMV-seronegative.

This clone is a singleton in its sample. The J gene is TRBJ2-2, the V gene TRBV5-8, with 10 bases aligning to TRBD2. Germline V gene sequence: CDR1 SGHTS, CDR2 YDEGEE. CDR3 length equals 15 residues. V dropped 4 bases and J dropped 8; count of bases not matched to a gene: 8. The CDR3 DNA reads as TGTGCCAGCAGCCAATCGGGACTAGCGATTGGGGAGCTGTTTTTT. This translates into CASSQSGLAIGELFF. Based on the CDR3 plus reference TRBV5-8 and TRBJ2-2, the full variable domain is EAGVTQSPTHLIKTRGQQATLRCSPISGHTSVYWYQQALGLGLQFLLWYDEGEERNRGNFPPRFSGRQFPNYSSELNVNALELEDSALYLCASSQSGLAIGELFFGEGSRLTVL.

CDR3 bases: TGTGCCAGCAGTGGGACAGGGGCGCCCGATAACGAGCAGTACTTC. The encoded protein is CASSGTGAPDNEQYF. The chain recombines TRBV19 with TRBJ2-7; 10 nucleotides match TRBD1. The J segment lost 5 bases and the V segment lost 9 bases, leaving 13 bases of the junction unmatched. Looked up from germline, CDR1 is LNHDA and CDR2 is SQIVND (reference sequence). This CDR3 has 15 amino acids.

This chain uses TRBV11-2 with TRBJ2-1; tentatively, D is TRBD2 (6 bases). Germline values: CDR1 SGHAT, CDR2 FQNNGV. This CDR3 spans 16 amino acids. Trimming stripped 1 base from V and 6 bases from J, with 16 bases between. The CDR3 nucleotides are TGTGCCAGCAGCTTAGTTGGAGGGAGTCTAACCAATGAGCAGTTCTTC. The encoded protein is CASSLVGGSLTNEQFF.

V gene TRBV28 combines with J gene TRBJ2-3; 12 bases are a match to TRBD2. The CDR3 runs 17 residues. V shed 11 bases, J shed 0 bases, and the junction held 12 bases outside the gene matches. Germline CDR1 is MDHEN and CDR2 is SYDVKM. The CDR3 DNA is TGTGCCGGCACTAGCGGGAGGTCCGCACCTAGCACAGATACGCAGTATTTT. Protein sequence: CAGTSGRSAPSTDTQYF.

V usage is TRBV20-1 and J usage is TRBJ2-2; D might be TRBD2 (6 bases). The V gene's germline CDR1 is DFQATT and CDR2 SNEGSKA (reference sequence). V was trimmed by 3 bases and J by 9 bases, leaving 8 bases between them. The CDR3 extends over 11 amino acids. This chain's CDR3 is CSARGGRELFF. The CDR3 DNA sequence: TGCAGTGCTAGGGGGGGTCGGGAGCTGTTTTTT.

This chain uses TRBV11-2 with TRBJ2-6; 8 positions agree with TRBD1. Germline V CDR1 and CDR2: SGHAT, FQNNGV. Trimming removed 6 bases from V and 2 bases from J; junction bases left unmatched: 6. The CDR3 covers 16 residues. CDR3 nucleotides: TGTGCCAGCAGACAAACCAGGGGGCCTGGGGCCAACGTCCTGACTTTC. It codes for CASRQTRGPGANVLTF. Based on the CDR3 plus reference TRBV11-2 and TRBJ2-6, the full variable domain is EAGVAQSPRYKIIEKRQSVAFWCNPISGHATLYWYQQILGQGPKLLIQFQNNGVVDDSQLPKDRFSAERLKGVDSTLKIQPAKLEDSAVYLCASRQTRGPGANVLTFGAGSRLTVL.

V and J are TRBV19 and TRBJ1-2; D is possibly TRBD1 (6 bases). The CDR3 has 13 amino acids. V lost 6 bases, J lost 7 bases, and 15 bases lay in between. Germline CDR1 is LNHDA and CDR2 is SQIVND (reference sequence). This chain's CDR3 is CASSLQGSPGYTF. The CDR3 DNA is TGTGCCAGTAGCTTACAGGGAAGCCCTGGCTACACCTTC.

This rearrangement joins TRBV6-6 to TRBJ2-1; D is perhaps TRBD2 (6 bases). The germline V gene has CDR1 MNHNY and CDR2 SVGAGI (reference sequence). There are 15 residues in the CDR3. V lost 5 bases and J lost 8, with 19 bases in between. The CDR3 DNA is TGTGCCAGCAGTCCCCCGGGAGCGGGCTCCTATGAGCAGTTCTTC. It is translated as CASSPPGAGSYEQFF.

This clone came up a few times. The genes are TRBV2 and TRBJ1-1; weak D call: TRBD1 (5 bases). Trimming stripped 6 bases from V and 2 bases from J, with 13 bases between. Germline V gene sequence: CDR1 SNHLY, CDR2 FYNNEI. The CDR3 covers 14 residues. The CDR3 reads CASSREGYNTEAFF. The CDR3 region has the DNA TGTGCCAGCAGCAGGGAGGGGTACAACACTGAAGCTTTCTTT.

V usage is TRBV7-8 and J usage is TRBJ2-1; TRBD2 is a possible D gene (6 bases). Germline assignment: CDR1 SGHVS and CDR2 FQNEAQ. The CDR3 loop spans 14 amino acids. V was pared by 5 bases and J by 3 bases, with 11 bases between. Here the CDR3 reads CASSGAGFYNEQFF. In nucleotides, the CDR3 is TGTGCCAGCAGCGGAGCGGGTTTCTACAATGAGCAGTTCTTC. Full variable domain (rest looked up from reference TRBV7-8 and TRBJ2-1): GAGVSQSPRYKVAKRGQDVALRCDPISGHVSLFWYQQALGQGPEFLTYFQNEAQLDKSGLPSDRFFAERPEGSVSTLKIQRTQQEDSAVYLCASSGAGFYNEQFFGPGTRLTVL.

The chain is built from TRBV7-9 and TRBJ2-3; D might be TRBD2 (5 bases). Germline V lookup: CDR1 SEHNR, CDR2 FQNEAQ (reference sequence). This CDR3 contains 15 residues. The germline V and J ends were trimmed by 0 bases and 3 bases, with 10 bases remaining between them. CDR3 nucleotides: TGTGCCAGCAGCTTAGCGGGAGTGGTGACAGATACGCAGTATTTT. Translated: CASSLAGVVTDTQYF.

CDR3 coding DNA: TGTGCCAGCAGTCCAGGGGGGAACACTGAAGCTTTCTTT. Its translation: CASSPGGNTEAFF. The chain uses TRBV28 and TRBJ1-1, with 7 bases lining up with TRBD1. Germline CDR1 MDHEN, CDR2 SYDVKM. This CDR3 region has 13 residues. The trim removed 5 bases at V and 1 base at J, leaving 1 base unmatched.

This chain uses TRBV9 with TRBJ2-7, with D uncertain. V lost 1 base to trimming and J lost 9 bases, with 11 bases between them. Germline CDR1 and CDR2: SGDLS and YYNGEE. This CDR3 has 12 amino acids. CDR3: CASSVLGGVQYF. CDR3 bases: TGTGCCAGCAGCGTACTTGGTGGAGTGCAGTACTTC.

V and J are TRBV6-4 and TRBJ2-1; 10 nucleotides agree with TRBD1. Germline V gene lookup returns CDR1 MRHNA and CDR2 SNTAGT. Trimming at V came to 0 bases and at J to 5 bases, leaving 7 bases not matched to a gene. There are 17 residues in the CDR3. CDR3 bases: TGTGCCAGCAGTGACTCCCCTGGGGACAGGGGCCACAATGAGCAGTTCTTC. This sequence encodes CASSDSPGDRGHNEQFF.

V is TRBV6-1 and J is TRBJ2-7, with 8 bases aligning to TRBD2. The length of the CDR3 is 14 residues. Unmatched junction bases numbered 5, after V lost 7 bases and J lost 0 bases. Germline V gives CDR1 MNHNS, CDR2 SASEGT. The CDR3 DNA sequence: TGTGCCAGCACCGTAGCGGGGAGCTCCTACGAGCAGTACTTC. Translated, it gives CASTVAGSSYEQYF.

Here the CDR3 reads CASSLLRVLSGSLAKNIQYF. The CDR3 nucleotides read TGTGCCAGCAGCTTACTTCGGGTTTTGAGCGGGAGCTTGGCCAAAAACATTCAGTACTTC. This chain links TRBV7-8 with TRBJ2-4, with TRBD2 matching 8 bases. This CDR3 contains 20 residues. V was clipped by 2 bases and J by 1 base; unmatched bases: 16. Germline V gene sequence: CDR1 SGHVS, CDR2 FQNEAQ.

In its sample, this clone was seen once. The chain joins TRBV14 to TRBJ1-2; D may be TRBD1 (5 bases). The CDR3 contains 15 residues. Per the germline V gene, CDR1 is SGHDN and CDR2 is FVKESK. V lost 2 bases and J 6 bases, leaving 16 bases between the germline ends. CDR3 amino acids: CASSQFFDSSNGYTF. CDR3 DNA: TGTGCCAGCAGCCAATTCTTCGACAGTAGCAATGGCTACACCTTC.

This chain joins TRBV14 and TRBJ2-1; D ambiguous. Germline CDR1 and CDR2: SGHDN and FVKESK. V was pared by 0 bases and J by 9 bases, with 9 bases between. The CDR3 extends over 13 amino acids. The CDR3 bases are TGTGCCAGCAGCCAAGATCATCGAGGTGAGCAGTTCTTC. Translation: CASSQDHRGEQFF.

The chain couples TRBV11-3 to TRBJ2-5; the match to TRBD2 covers 8 bases. The CDR3 is made up of 14 amino acids. Germline V gene lookup returns CDR1 SGHNT and CDR2 YENEEA. V was clipped by 1 base and J by 6 bases; unmatched bases: 4. The CDR3 sequence is CASSLVAGGKTQYF. The CDR3 DNA reads as TGTGCCAGCAGCTTAGTCGCGGGAGGAAAGACCCAGTACTTC. Complete variable domain (other parts from reference TRBV11-3 and TRBJ2-5): EAGVVQSPRYKIIEKKQPVAFWCNPISGHNTLYWYLQNLGQGPELLIRYENEEAVDDSQLPKDRFSAERLKGVDSTLKIQPAELGDSAVYLCASSLVAGGKTQYFGPGTRLLVL.

J is TRBJ2-7 and V is TRBV30, with D unclear. V lost 0 bases to trimming and J lost 5 bases, with 8 bases between them. Looked up from germline, CDR1 is GTSNPN and CDR2 is SVGIG (reference sequence). This CDR3 spans 12 amino acids. The CDR3 here is CAWSVIHNEQYF. DNA of the CDR3: TGTGCCTGGAGTGTAATACACAACGAGCAGTACTTC.

The chain combines TRBV11-3 with TRBJ2-3; the match to TRBD1 covers 8 bases. The CDR3 is 15 amino acids. Germline CDR1 and CDR2: SGHNT and YENEEA. J gave up 5 bases and V 1 base, and 5 bases lay outside the gene matches. DNA of the CDR3: TGTGCCAGCAGCTTAGCAGGGGGCTCAAAAGATACGCAGTATTTT. It yields the protein CASSLAGGSKDTQYF.

The CDR3 here is CASSLAGGGFGYGYTF. Written as DNA, the CDR3 is TGTGCCAGCAGCTTGGCCGGGGGAGGGTTCGGCTATGGCTACACCTTC. The chain carries TRBV5-6 and TRBJ1-2, with D perhaps matching TRBD1 (5 bases). Germline CDR1 reads SGHDT; CDR2 reads YYEEEE. The CDR3 runs 16 residues. Trimming stripped 0 bases from V and 4 bases from J, with 16 bases between.

The CDR3 bases are TGCGCCAGCAGTCAATCCTCAGGGAAATCCTACGAGCAGTACTTC. Protein product: CASSQSSGKSYEQYF. The chain joins TRBV23-1 to TRBJ2-7; D may be TRBD1 (5 bases). TRBV23-1 is an ORF; its function is uncertain. The V and J ends lost 0 bases and 1 base respectively, with 10 bases between them. This CDR3 region has 15 residues.

V is TRBV18 and J is TRBJ1-2; no clear D gene. Germline loops: CDR1 KGHSH, CDR2 LQKENI. The CDR3 consists of 15 residues. The V end was cut by 3 bases, the J end by 2 bases, with 13 bases between. DNA for the CDR3: TGTGCCAGCTCACCCTTGAGGGCCAGGAACTATGGCTACACCTTC. Its translation: CASSPLRARNYGYTF.

The chain is built from TRBV6-1 and TRBJ1-5, with D maybe TRBD1 (6 bases). Trimming cost V 5 bases and J 6 bases, with 17 bases left between them. Germline-derived CDR1 and CDR2 are MNHNS and SASEGT. The CDR3 is 15 residues long. CDR3 DNA: TGTGCCAGCAGTTTAGGACAGCCAGGAATTCAGCCCCAGCATTTT. It is translated as CASSLGQPGIQPQHF.

This rearrangement joins TRBV2 to TRBJ2-3; D unresolved. Germline loops: CDR1 SNHLY, CDR2 FYNNEI. The CDR3 is 13 residues long. V was clipped by 8 bases and J by 5 bases, with 14 bases between them. For the CDR3, the DNA is TGTGCCAGCGCCAGCGATACCGAAGATACGCAGTATTTT. Protein product: CASASDTEDTQYF.

Only one count was recorded for this clone. The chain uses TRBV5-4 and TRBJ2-5, with TRBD2 matching over 12 bases. Germline V lookup: CDR1 SGHNT, CDR2 YYREEE (reference sequence). With 1 base clipped from V and 5 bases from J, the junction kept 6 bases outside the gene matches. This CDR3 contains 16 residues. The DNA for the CDR3 is TGTGCCAGCAGCTTGACCGGACTAGCGGGAACTGAGACCCAGTACTTC. It encodes CASSLTGLAGTETQYF. Looking up the rest from reference TRBV5-4 and TRBJ2-5 gives the full variable domain: ETGVTQSPTHLIKTRGQQVTLRCSSQSGHNTVSWYQQALGQGPQFIFQYYREEENGRGNFPPRFSGLQFPNYSSELNVNALELDDSALYLCASSLTGLAGTETQYFGPGTRLLVL.

The chain couples TRBV27 to TRBJ2-2; tentative D call: TRBD1 (5 bases). This CDR3 has 15 amino acids. CDR1 and CDR2 (germline): MNHEY, SMNVEV (reference sequence). V was clipped by 10 bases and J by 1 base, with 16 bases between them. CDR3 DNA sequence: TGTGCCACCACGACAGCGATAGAGAACACCGGGGAGCTGTTTTTT. This translates into CATTTAIENTGELFF.

The chain employs TRBV7-9 and TRBJ1-1; the match to TRBD1 covers 7 bases. Germline V gene sequence: CDR1 SEHNR, CDR2 FQNEAQ (reference sequence). This CDR3 comprises 14 residues. The J segment lost 1 base and the V segment lost 8 bases, leaving 7 bases of the junction unmatched. The CDR3 bases are TGTGCCAGCGACACAGGGGATGGGAACACTGAAGCTTTCTTT. It codes for CASDTGDGNTEAFF.

As DNA, the CDR3 is TGCGCCAGCAGCTTGGTACCTAGCGGGAGTCCAGAGACCCAGTACTTC. Its protein product is CASSLVPSGSPETQYF. The chain uses TRBV5-1 and TRBJ2-5, with 10 bases fitting TRBD2. The CDR3 covers 16 residues. Trimming took 0 bases from V and 4 from J; bases not matched to a gene: 6. The germline V gene has CDR1 SGHRS and CDR2 YFSETQ.

The genes are TRBV19 and TRBJ2-7, with TRBD2 matching 8 bases. Germline CDR1 and CDR2: LNHDA and SQIVND (reference sequence). The CDR3 totals 14 residues. V dropped 5 bases and J dropped 4; count of bases not matched to a gene: 7. This CDR3 reads CASSLGTSSYEQYF. The CDR3 DNA reads TGTGCCAGTAGTCTCGGGACTAGTAGTTACGAGCAGTACTTC.